Listed here are 23 T cell receptor beta chains from one sample, sequenced in a study of beta chain features in type 1 diabetes. Study-level results: Moderate but significant shortening of TCRB CDR3s was recorded in all four CD4+ subsets from Type 1 diabetes patients.

Every bit of the isolated RNA underwent reverse transcription, so sequencing read expressed TCRB transcripts. Clones were sequenced by immunoSEQ multiplex PCR, and TCRdb holds only the in-frame ones, with some missing. The sample lists 550,000 to 850,000 clones, around an eighth occurring once. Their recognized antigens are unknown. The sample comprised naive CD4+ T cells from blood. The receptors stem from a man aged 18 to 30 with type 1 diabetes.

The chain employs TRBV28 and TRBJ1-1; D remains ambiguous. The CDR3 has 16 residues. CDR1 is MDHEN, CDR2 SYDVKM, per germline. V dropped 3 bases and J dropped 7 bases, with 21 bases sitting between them. Written as DNA, the CDR3 is TGTGCCAGCAGTTTGGACCCCGGGGTTAGGATGGGTGAAGCTTTCTTT. This gives the protein CASSLDPGVRMGEAFF.

This clone has only a few counts. The chain employs TRBV18 and TRBJ1-6, with D unclear. CDR1 and CDR2 (germline): KGHSH, LQKENI. The V end lost 3 bases, the J end lost 7 bases, and 16 bases lay between the germline ends. This CDR3 is built from 16 residues. The CDR3 region has the DNA TGTGCCAGCTCACCTGAGGACCCATACACAAATTCACCCCTCCACTTT. Protein sequence: CASSPEDPYTNSPLHF.

J is TRBJ1-2 and V is TRBV13, with 7 bases fitting TRBD1. Germline CDR1 and CDR2: PRHDT and FYEKMQ (reference sequence). The CDR3 totals 15 residues. The V segment lost 3 bases and the J segment 2 bases; nucleotides outside the gene matches: 6. CDR3 protein: CASSFGDSPNYGYTF. CDR3 sequence (DNA): TGTGCCAGCAGCTTCGGGGACAGCCCCAACTATGGCTACACCTTC.

In its sample, this clone was seen a few times. J is TRBJ1-3 and V is TRBV29-1; D uncertain. The length of the CDR3 is 12 residues. Germline loops: CDR1 SQVTM, CDR2 ANQGSEA. CDR3 coding DNA: TGCACCGCGGAGGGTACTGGAAACACCATATATTTT. It encodes CTAEGTGNTIYF.

A word on this clone: The same CDR3 is also encoded by other DNA sequences in this sample. This chain connects TRBV10-3 to TRBJ2-7, with D possibly being TRBD1 or TRBD2 (5 bases each). Trimming left V 1 base short and J 1 base short, with 5 bases between. Germline V CDR1 and CDR2: ENHRY, SYGVKD. This CDR3 contains 13 residues. CDR3 nucleotides: TGTGCCATCAGTGAGTGGGGGTCCTACGAGCAGTACTTC. It yields the protein CAISEWGSYEQYF.

This chain uses TRBV7-9 with TRBJ2-7; D ambiguous. Deletions cut 5 bases from V and 4 bases from J, with 15 bases between. The CDR3 covers 14 residues. The germline V gene encodes CDR1 SEHNR and CDR2 FQNEAQ (reference sequence). The CDR3 region has the DNA TGTGCCAGCAGCCCGACGGGCCACCCGTACGAGCAGTACTTC. Protein product: CASSPTGHPYEQYF.

The chain is built from TRBV2 and TRBJ1-2; 9 bases are a match to TRBD1. This CDR3 comprises 16 residues. Germline V gives CDR1 SNHLY, CDR2 FYNNEI. V was clipped by 6 bases and J by 4 bases; unmatched bases: 12. CDR3 loop: CASRPSFLTGGYGYTF. CDR3 nucleotide sequence: TGTGCCAGCAGACCCTCTTTCTTGACAGGGGGCTATGGCTACACCTTC.

This clone occurred a few times. This chain joins TRBV7-9 and TRBJ1-2, with D tentatively TRBD1 (5 bases). This CDR3 region has 16 residues. CDR1 and CDR2 (germline): SEHNR, FQNEAQ (reference sequence). V was trimmed by 5 bases and J by 4 bases, leaving 20 bases between them. This chain's CDR3 is CASSPRDGRLSYGYTF. CDR3 nucleotides: TGTGCCAGCAGCCCTAGGGACGGCCGTCTGAGCTATGGCTACACCTTC. Full variable domain (remainder filled in from reference TRBV7-9 and TRBJ1-2): DTGVSQNPRHKITKRGQNVTFRCDPISEHNRLYWYRQTLGQGPEFLTYFQNEAQLEKSRLLSDRFSAERPKGSFSTLEIQRTEQGDSAMYLCASSPRDGRLSYGYTFGSGTRLTVV.

The V call is TRBV18, the J call TRBJ1-5, with D unclear. Trimming cost V 6 bases and J 3 bases, with 18 bases left between them. The CDR3 has 16 residues. The germline V gene encodes CDR1 KGHSH and CDR2 LQKENI. CDR3 DNA sequence: TGTGCCAGCTCCCTCGGGCCCGGCGGGAACAATCAGCCCCAGCATTTT. Protein product: CASSLGPGGNNQPQHF.

The rearrangement joins TRBV30 to TRBJ1-1; 10 bases line up with TRBD1. CDR3 length: 13 residues. Germline V gene lookup returns CDR1 GTSNPN and CDR2 SVGIG (reference sequence). Trimming removed 8 bases from V and 5 bases from J; junction bases left unmatched: 8. CDR3 nucleotide sequence: TGTGCCGGCGACAGGGGGCAAAGAACTGAAGCTTTCTTT. The encoded protein is CAGDRGQRTEAFF.

This clone was seen more than once but under ten times. The rearrangement joins TRBV7-2 to TRBJ2-5; either TRBD1 or TRBD2 may supply D (6 bases each). V lost 5 bases, J lost 3 bases, and 19 bases lay in between. The V gene's germline CDR1 is SGHTA and CDR2 FQGNSA. The CDR3 covers 16 residues. CDR3 nucleotides: TGTGCCAGCAGCCCGTGGGGGGCAGGGGTAAAAGAGACCCAGTACTTC. Its translation: CASSPWGAGVKETQYF.

The rearrangement uses TRBV29-1 and TRBJ2-3; tentatively, D is TRBD2 (5 bases). Germline V CDR1 and CDR2: SQVTM, ANQGSEA. With 8 bases removed from V and 7 bases from J, the gap between germline ends came to 22 bases. This CDR3 has 14 residues. The CDR3 spells CSISTSGVSYTQYF. CDR3 DNA sequence: TGCAGCATTTCGACCAGCGGAGTTTCGTATACGCAGTATTTT.

The chain recombines TRBV14 with TRBJ2-4, with a possible D match to TRBD1 (6 bases). Trimming took off 4 bases at V and 7 bases at J, with 11 bases between the two ends. Germline assignment: CDR1 SGHDN and CDR2 FVKESK. The CDR3 has 13 residues. The CDR3 DNA sequence: TGTGCCAGCAGCCGGACAGCTCCCAACATTCAGTACTTC. Translating it yields CASSRTAPNIQYF.

This clone occurred a few times. V usage is TRBV30 and J usage is TRBJ2-5, with 10 positions matching TRBD1. In germline, CDR1 is GTSNPN, CDR2 SVGIG (reference sequence). V trimming: 5 bases; J trimming: 4 bases; junction bases outside the gene matches: 4. The CDR3 has 13 amino acids. The CDR3 is CAWGTGDPETQYF. CDR3 nucleotide sequence: TGTGCCTGGGGGACAGGGGATCCAGAGACCCAGTACTTC.

This clone has a handful of counts. The CDR3 nucleotides are TGTGCCAGCAGCTTAGCGCTCCCGGCGGGCTCAGATACGCAGTATTTT. Translated, it gives CASSLALPAGSDTQYF. The chain recombines TRBV7-9 with TRBJ2-3; weak D call: TRBD2 (5 bases). CDR3 length: 16 amino acids. Germline CDR1 is SEHNR and CDR2 is FQNEAQ (reference sequence). Deletions cut 0 bases from V and 4 bases from J, with 14 bases between.

This clone has a handful of counts. Other DNA sequences of this sample code for an identical CDR3. The rearrangement links TRBV18 to TRBJ1-5, with a tentative D call TRBD1 (5 bases). CDR1 and CDR2 from the germline V gene are KGHSH and LQKENI. The CDR3 is 14 residues long. The germline V and J ends were trimmed by 5 bases and 0 bases, with 8 bases remaining between them. The CDR3 sequence: CASSGGYSNQPQHF. CDR3 sequence (DNA): TGTGCCAGCTCAGGGGGATATAGCAATCAGCCCCAGCATTTT.

This clone was seen only a few times. CDR3 DNA sequence: TGCAGCGTCGGACAGTTGAGCTCTGGAAACACCATATATTTT. Protein: CSVGQLSSGNTIYF. The rearrangement uses TRBV29-1 and TRBJ1-3, with D perhaps TRBD1 (6 bases). This CDR3 is built from 14 residues. Germline CDR1 SQVTM, CDR2 ANQGSEA. With 6 bases removed from V and 0 bases from J, the gap between germline ends came to 12 bases. The entire variable domain, with the rest obtained from reference TRBV29-1 and TRBJ1-3, is as follows: SAVISQKPSRDICQRGTSLTIQCQVDSQVTMMFWYRQQPGQSLTLIATANQGSEATYESGFVIDKFPISRPNLTFSTLTVSNMSPEDSSIYLCSVGQLSSGNTIYFGEGSWLTVV.

This chain uses TRBV28 with TRBJ2-6; D remains unclear. V was pared by 5 bases and J by 0 bases, with 8 bases between. Germline V gene data show CDR1 as MDHEN and CDR2 as SYDVKM. There are 15 residues in the CDR3. The CDR3 bases are TGTGCCAGCAGTGGTACAGTCTCTGGGGCCAACGTCCTGACTTTC. Its translation: CASSGTVSGANVLTF.

This clone was counted a few times. This chain uses TRBV19 with TRBJ2-5; the D call may be TRBD1 or TRBD2 (5 bases each). Trimming took off 10 bases at V and 1 base at J, with 16 bases between the two ends. This CDR3 contains 14 residues. Germline V gene data show CDR1 as LNHDA and CDR2 as SQIVND (reference sequence). This chain's CDR3 is CATSERGSQETQYF. CDR3 nucleotide sequence: TGTGCCACCTCGGAGAGGGGCAGCCAAGAGACCCAGTACTTC.

The J gene is TRBJ2-1, the V gene TRBV30, with TRBD2 identical over 14 bases. V lost 2 bases, J lost 7 bases, and 4 bases stayed unmatched. The CDR3 runs to 15 residues. The germline gives CDR1 GTSNPN, CDR2 SVGIG (reference sequence). This CDR3 is CAWSPGLAGGNEQFF. The CDR3 nucleotides are TGTGCCTGGAGTCCAGGACTAGCGGGAGGTAATGAGCAGTTCTTC.

This clone was observed a few times. The J gene is TRBJ2-1, the V gene TRBV29-1, with TRBD1 identical over 8 bases. Germline assignment: CDR1 SQVTM and CDR2 ANQGSEA. The CDR3 is 20 residues long. The V and J ends lost 4 bases and 0 bases, in that order; junction bases with no gene match: 20. The CDR3 is CSVGLGGQGKILSSYNEQFF. The CDR3 DNA sequence: TGCAGCGTTGGGCTAGGTGGACAGGGAAAGATTTTAAGCTCCTACAATGAGCAGTTCTTC.

Only a few counts were recorded for this clone. The chain employs TRBV4-1 and TRBJ1-1, with TRBD1 matching over 7 bases. CDR3 length equals 17 residues. V lost 2 bases to trimming and J lost 4 bases; unmatched junction nucleotides: 13. The germline CDR1 and CDR2 sequences are MGHRA and YSYEKL. CDR3 nucleotides: TGCGCCAGCAGCCAACCACAGCATACAGGGGCGGCCACTGAAGCTTTCTTT. Residues: CASSQPQHTGAATEAFF.

This clone was seen a few times. The chain employs TRBV30 and TRBJ2-3; no clear D. Germline CDR1 is GTSNPN and CDR2 is SVGIG (reference sequence). CDR3 length: 14 residues. Trimming took 1 base from V and 0 from J, leaving 8 bases between them. The CDR3 loop reads CAWSGRLSTDTQYF. The CDR3 DNA sequence: TGTGCCTGGAGTGGCCGGCTTAGCACAGATACGCAGTATTTT. Full variable domain (rest looked up from reference TRBV30 and TRBJ2-3): SQTIHQWPATLVQPVGSPLSLECTVEGTSNPNLYWYRQAAGRGLQLLFYSVGIGQISSEVPQNLSASRPQDRQFILSSKKLLLSDSGFYLCAWSGRLSTDTQYFGPGTRLTVL.